The clone carrying this T cell receptor beta chain turned up a few times. This sample was taken from a study of cytomegalovirus exposure and HLA in healthy donors. About the research overall: The early release's HLA-typed donors yielded 65 million to 85 million unique TCRs.

CDR1 is MNHEY and CDR2 is SMNVEV in the germline V gene (reference sequence). CDR3 size: 14 residues. V was clipped by 4 bases and J by 4 bases; unmatched bases: 2. Amplification used 60 Vbeta primers and 13 Jbeta primers. Produced via immunoSEQ multiplex PCR; TCRdb's table is partial and in-frame only. The sample shows approximately 170,000 clones, 75% of them seen only once. This receptor was identified in a male donor in good health and CMV-seronegative. The rearrangement joins TRBV27 to TRBJ1-5, with 9 bases that match TRBD1. Specimen: PBMCs. CDR3 protein: CASSSDRGNQPQHF. The CDR3 nucleotides are TGTGCCAGCAGTTCTGACAGGGGGAATCAGCCCCAGCATTTT.